Sequencing of this T cell receptor (beta chain) was carried out in a study of naive and memory T cell subsets. The CDR3 spans 14 residues. Germline V gives CDR1 SGHDN, CDR2 FVKESK. V was pared by 4 bases and J by 4 bases, with 5 bases of the junction left unmatched. A UMI-containing oligonucleotide was joined by 3' ligation to the TCR cDNA template. This clonotype was detected only a few times. Four PCR rounds used nested alpha and beta constant region primers plus the SP2 primer. TCRdb called the 5' RACE reads again in MiXCR, with one record for every CDR3 protein. The repertoire holds roughly 62,000 distinct CDR3 sequences, with 5.5% to 8.5% as singletons.

V gene TRBV14 combines with J gene TRBJ2-7, with 9 bases lining up with TRBD2. The receptor was isolated from a male donor in good health. CDR3 coding DNA: TGTGCCAGCAGCCCGGGACTAGCACCTTACGAGCAGTACTTC. Translating it yields CASSPGLAPYEQYF.